The 32 T cell receptor beta chains below come from one sample, sequenced in a study of blood T cell repertoires in COVID-19. TCRdb's copy holds only in-frame clones and misses some; the assay was immunoSEQ multiplex PCR. The table includes 65,000 to 80,000 clones, just over 85% detected once. Sequenced input: peripheral blood. These receptor sequences come from a man aged 25-45 years with acute or convalescent COVID-19.

The chain combines TRBV20-1 with TRBJ1-1; 8 nucleotides match TRBD1. Germline assignment: CDR1 DFQATT and CDR2 SNEGSKA (reference sequence). V dropped 3 bases and J dropped 4; count of bases not matched to a gene: 4. The CDR3 is 13 residues long. As DNA, the CDR3 is TGCAGTGCTAGTATAACAGGGGGCACTGAAGCTTTCTTT. Translating it yields CSASITGGTEAFF.

The J gene is TRBJ2-7, the V gene TRBV4-3; 11 nucleotides agree with TRBD1. The length of the CDR3 is 14 residues. The V and J ends lost 4 bases and 4 bases, in that order; junction bases with no gene match: 3. In germline, CDR1 is LGHNA, CDR2 YSLEER. The CDR3 DNA follows: TGCGCCAGCAGCCTTGGACAGGGGGCTTACGAGCAGTACTTC. This sequence encodes CASSLGQGAYEQYF.

The CDR3 sequence: CASSARQRSSDTQYF. In nucleotides, the CDR3 is TGTGCCAGCAGCGCCCGACAACGGTCGTCTGATACGCAGTATTTT. The chain employs TRBV5-4 and TRBJ2-3, with D unclear. CDR3 length equals 15 residues. Germline CDR1 is SGHNT and CDR2 is YYREEE (reference sequence). V shed 4 bases and J shed 6 bases, with 18 bases lying between them.

This chain links TRBV7-2 with TRBJ2-5; unclear D gene. The V gene lost 4 bases and the J gene lost 3 bases, with 3 bases spanning the gap. CDR1 and CDR2 (germline): SGHTA, FQGNSA. This CDR3 has 11 amino acids. The CDR3 here is CASSSEETQYF. CDR3 sequence (DNA): TGTGCCAGCAGCTCGGAAGAGACCCAGTACTTC. Variable domain in full (rest from reference TRBV7-2 and TRBJ2-5): GAGVSQSPSNKVTEKGKDVELRCDPISGHTALYWYRQSLGQGLEFLIYFQGNSAPDKSGLPSDRFSAERTGGSVSTLTIQRTQQEDSAVYLCASSSEETQYFGPGTRLLVL.

The V gene is TRBV9, the J gene TRBJ2-1; 10 nucleotides line up with TRBD1. The CDR3 is 15 amino acids. V trimming: 0 bases; J trimming: 6 bases; junction bases outside the gene matches: 3. CDR1 is SGDLS, CDR2 YYNGEE, per germline. The chain's CDR3 is CASSVGQGAGNEQFF. The CDR3 DNA reads TGTGCCAGCAGCGTAGGACAGGGGGCCGGCAATGAGCAGTTCTTC.

This chain joins TRBV7-9 and TRBJ1-2; TRBD1 is a possible D gene (6 bases). CDR1 SEHNR and CDR2 FQNEAQ come from the germline V gene (reference sequence). V lost 0 bases to trimming and J lost 4 bases, with 15 bases between them. This CDR3 has 16 amino acids. The DNA of the CDR3 is TGTGCCAGCAGCTTAGCCAGGGGTGGCCCTACCTATGGCTACACCTTC. Translating gives CASSLARGGPTYGYTF.

This clone has just one count. V and J are TRBV7-9 and TRBJ1-4; D might be TRBD1 (5 bases). This CDR3 region has 14 residues. V was clipped by 5 bases and J by 5 bases, with 12 bases between them. Germline values: CDR1 SEHNR, CDR2 FQNEAQ (reference sequence). CDR3 sequence: CASSLDRRNEKLFF. The CDR3 DNA follows: TGTGCCAGCAGCCTCGACAGAAGGAATGAAAAACTGTTTTTT.

This clone was recorded once. The chain recombines TRBV9 with TRBJ1-3; no definite D call. The V and J ends lost 4 bases and 0 bases respectively, with 17 bases between them. The CDR3 length is 17 residues. From germline, CDR1 is SGDLS and CDR2 YYNGEE. The chain's CDR3 is CASSSTTWRSSGNTIYF. The CDR3 nucleotides read TGTGCCAGCAGCTCAACTACGTGGCGGAGCTCTGGAAACACCATATATTTT.

The chain joins TRBV10-3 to TRBJ2-1; 11 nucleotides align to TRBD2. Germline V CDR1 and CDR2: ENHRY, SYGVKD. CDR3 length: 15 residues. The V segment lost 3 bases and the J segment 5 bases; nucleotides outside the gene matches: 3. CDR3 sequence: CAISELAGEDNEQFF. The CDR3 DNA follows: TGTGCCATCAGTGAACTAGCGGGAGAGGACAATGAGCAGTTCTTC.

The chain combines TRBV27 with TRBJ2-4; D possibly corresponds to TRBD1 (6 bases). CDR1 and CDR2 (germline): MNHEY, SMNVEV (reference sequence). The V end was cut by 5 bases, the J end by 8 bases, with 16 bases between. The CDR3 consists of 14 residues. Here the CDR3 DNA reads TGTGCCAGCAGTCCCAACAGGGCTTTGGACATTCAGTACTTC. Protein sequence: CASSPNRALDIQYF.

The chain employs TRBV2 and TRBJ1-2; D not resolved. Germline-derived CDR1 and CDR2 are SNHLY and FYNNEI. The germline V and J ends were trimmed by 6 bases and 4 bases, with 12 bases remaining between them. CDR3 length equals 13 residues. In DNA form, the CDR3 reads TGTGCCAGCAGGGTCAGAGCGATCTATGGCTACACCTTC. It yields the protein CASRVRAIYGYTF.

The chain is built from TRBV18 and TRBJ1-1; TRBD1 aligns across 7 bases. The CDR3 runs 17 residues. Germline V gene lookup returns CDR1 KGHSH and CDR2 LQKENI. V shed 1 base and J 0 bases; nucleotides not matched to a gene: 8. CDR3 in amino acids: CASSPQRQGSVNTEAFF. The CDR3 bases are TGTGCCAGCTCACCACAGAGACAGGGATCGGTGAACACTGAAGCTTTCTTT.

The chain is built from TRBV27 and TRBJ1-6, with 8 nucleotides matching TRBD1. V lost 6 bases and J lost 0; bases outside the gene matches: 7. The germline V gene encodes CDR1 MNHEY and CDR2 SMNVEV (reference sequence). CDR3 length: 17 residues. The CDR3 DNA is TGTGCCAGCAGAAGGAGGGACAGGAGCTCCTATAATTCACCCCTCCACTTT. Its translation is CASRRRDRSSYNSPLHF.

The chain joins TRBV21-1 to TRBJ1-2. TRBV21-1 is labeled a pseudogene. The CDR3 is 14 residues long. The CDR3 DNA reads TGTGCCAGCAGCAAAGAGGGAGCTAACTATGGCTACACCTTC. It specifies CASSKEGANYGYTF.

This chain joins TRBV7-9 and TRBJ1-1, with 8 bases lining up with TRBD1. From germline, CDR1 is SEHNR and CDR2 FQNEAQ (reference sequence). J lost 3 bases, V lost 1 base, and 4 bases had no gene match. CDR3 length: 15 residues. Here the CDR3 reads CASSLEGQVDTEAFF. CDR3 DNA sequence: TGTGCCAGCAGCTTAGAGGGACAGGTGGACACTGAAGCTTTCTTT.

This chain uses TRBV19 with TRBJ2-2; 9 bases match TRBD2. CDR3 length: 16 amino acids. Per the germline V gene, CDR1 is LNHDA and CDR2 is SQIVND (reference sequence). V shed 5 bases, J shed 2 bases, and the junction held 6 bases outside the gene matches. Here the CDR3 reads CASSYSGGSNTGELFF. In DNA, the CDR3 is TGTGCCAGTAGTTATAGCGGGGGTTCAAACACCGGGGAGCTGTTTTTT.

The rearrangement uses TRBV6-5 and TRBJ1-5; D is unclear. CDR3 size: 13 residues. Germline CDR1 reads MNHEY; CDR2 reads SVGAGI. V gave up 2 bases and J gave up 4 bases, with 6 bases separating them. The CDR3 region has the DNA TGTGCCAGCAGTTACCTCGCGAATCAGCCCCAGCATTTT. Translation: CASSYLANQPQHF.

CDR3 nucleotides: TGTGCCAGCAGGGGCTCCTCCTACGAGCAGTACGTC. Translated: CASRGSSYEQYV. The chain links TRBV6-5 to TRBJ2-7; D gene uncertain. Germline CDR1 reads MNHEY; CDR2 reads SVGAGI. This CDR3 is 12 amino acids long. The V end lost 6 bases, the J end lost 0 bases, and 6 bases lay between the germline ends.

This chain uses TRBV9 with TRBJ2-2; D is undetermined. The CDR3 contains 11 residues. CDR1 and CDR2 from the germline V gene are SGDLS and YYNGEE. Trimming pared 7 bases from V and 4 bases from J, leaving 5 bases between. CDR3 bases: TGTGCCAGCTCTCTCACCGGGGAGCTGTTTTTT. Its translation is CASSLTGELFF.

The CDR3 spells CASSEDNDYGYTF. CDR3 DNA: TGCGCCAGCAGCGAGGACAACGACTATGGCTACACCTTC. The rearrangement uses TRBV5-1 and TRBJ1-2, with D possibly TRBD1 on 5 matching bases. This CDR3 has 13 residues. CDR1 and CDR2 (germline): SGHRS, YFSETQ. V dropped 4 bases and J dropped 3 bases, with 10 bases sitting between them.

The chain links TRBV3-1 (or the pseudogene TRBV3-2) to TRBJ1-2, with D perhaps TRBD1 (6 bases). The CDR3 has 13 residues. CDR1 and CDR2 from the germline V gene are LGHDT and YNNKEL (reference sequence). Trimming took off 1 base at V and 4 bases at J, with 7 bases between the two ends. The CDR3 sequence: CASSQGQVYGYTF. CDR3 coding DNA: TGTGCCAGCAGCCAAGGACAGGTCTATGGCTACACCTTC.

The chain uses TRBV7-3 and TRBJ2-1; D remains unclear. There are 13 residues in the CDR3. In germline, CDR1 is SGHTA, CDR2 FQGTGA. The ends were cut back, 0 bases at V and 5 bases at J, with 5 bases in the middle. CDR3 sequence: CASSLTRDNEQFF. The CDR3 DNA reads TGTGCCAGCAGCTTAACGCGAGACAATGAGCAGTTCTTC.

This sequence joins TRBV4-2 and TRBJ2-3; TRBD1 is a possible D gene (6 bases). Germline V gene sequence: CDR1 LGHNA, CDR2 YNFKEQ. CDR3 size: 17 residues. Trimming removed 0 bases at V and 0 bases at J, with 13 bases between. CDR3 coding DNA: TGTGCCAGCAGCCAAGATCACAGGGAGTCTAGCACAGATACGCAGTATTTT. This encodes CASSQDHRESSTDTQYF.

This clone was found once. The CDR3 DNA reads as TGTGCCTGGAGTGCGCAGGGGCTTCAGCCCCAGCATTTT. Its protein is CAWSAQGLQPQHF. The chain links TRBV30 to TRBJ1-5; D perhaps matches TRBD1 (6 bases). Germline loops: CDR1 GTSNPN, CDR2 SVGIG (reference sequence). This CDR3 region has 13 residues. Trimming removed 1 base from V and 6 bases from J, with 10 bases in between.

The chain carries TRBV5-6 and TRBJ2-7, with D perhaps TRBD2 (5 bases). There are 15 residues in the CDR3. Germline V gene sequence: CDR1 SGHDT, CDR2 YYEEEE. V gave up 0 bases and J gave up 0 bases, with 10 bases separating them. This CDR3 reads CASSLGSEISYEQYF. The CDR3 DNA follows: TGTGCCAGCAGCTTGGGTAGCGAGATCTCCTACGAGCAGTACTTC.

This chain connects TRBV3-1 (or the pseudogene TRBV3-2) to TRBJ1-2; 10 nucleotides match TRBD1. The germline V gene has CDR1 LGHDT and CDR2 YNNKEL (reference sequence). V lost 5 bases, J lost 2 bases, and 5 bases stayed unmatched. This CDR3 has 15 residues. CDR3 in DNA: TGTGCCAGCAGCTACCCGGGACAGGGGAACTATGGCTACACCTTC. Translating gives CASSYPGQGNYGYTF.

The chain uses TRBV5-6 and TRBJ2-5; TRBD1 is a possible D gene (5 bases). There are 15 residues in the CDR3. Germline CDR1 is SGHDT and CDR2 is YYEEEE. With 2 bases removed from V and 1 base from J, the gap between germline ends came to 12 bases. CDR3 nucleotides: TGTGCCAGCAGCTTCTTCAGGGCAGCCCAAGAGACCCAGTACTTC. Residues: CASSFFRAAQETQYF.

The V gene is TRBV18, the J gene TRBJ1-5; no definite D call. The ends were cut back, 5 bases at V and 0 bases at J, with 8 bases in the middle. The CDR3 is 14 residues long. Germline lookup yields CDR1 KGHSH and CDR2 LQKENI. CDR3: CASSSGYSNQPQHF. The DNA for the CDR3 is TGTGCCAGCTCATCAGGTTATAGCAATCAGCCCCAGCATTTT.

The J gene is TRBJ1-1, the V gene TRBV3-1 (or the pseudogene TRBV3-2); TRBD1 is a possible D gene (6 bases). The CDR3 sequence is 14 residues long. Germline V gives CDR1 LGHDT, CDR2 YNNKEL (reference sequence). Trimming cost V 2 bases and J 1 base, with 8 bases left between them. CDR3 in DNA: TGTGCCAGCAGCCAACAACAGGGGAACACTGAAGCTTTCTTT. This translates into CASSQQQGNTEAFF.

The chain joins TRBV30 to TRBJ1-6, with 8 positions matching TRBD1. Germline V CDR1 and CDR2: GTSNPN, SVGIG (reference sequence). The CDR3 loop spans 15 amino acids. Trimming cost V 0 bases and J 7 bases; bases outside gene matches: 5. This CDR3 is CAWSVLTGGNSPLHF. In DNA, the CDR3 is TGTGCCTGGAGTGTACTCACAGGGGGAAATTCACCCCTCCACTTT.

This clone was recorded once. This chain joins TRBV9 and TRBJ2-7, with D unclear. The CDR3 sequence is 14 residues long. Germline loops: CDR1 SGDLS, CDR2 YYNGEE. Between the trimmed V and J ends, which lost 0 bases and 1 base, there was a span of 8 bases. In DNA form, the CDR3 reads TGTGCCAGCAGCGTAGAAACAGAGTCCTACGAGCAGTACTTC. Translating gives CASSVETESYEQYF. Full variable domain (remainder filled in from reference TRBV9 and TRBJ2-7): DSGVTQTPKHLITATGQRVTLRCSPRSGDLSVYWYQQSLDQGLQFLIQYYNGEERAKGNILERFSAQQFPDLHSELNLSSLELGDSALYFCASSVETESYEQYFGPGTRLTVT.

V usage is TRBV2 and J usage is TRBJ2-5, with TRBD2 identical over 7 bases. Trimming took 8 bases from V and 3 from J; bases not matched to a gene: 0. Per the germline V gene, CDR1 is SNHLY and CDR2 is FYNNEI. The CDR3 length is 11 residues. The CDR3 protein is CASGGEETQYF. The CDR3 DNA reads TGTGCCAGCGGGGGGGAAGAGACCCAGTACTTC. Full variable domain (missing parts from reference TRBV2 and TRBJ2-5): EPEVTQTPSHQVTQMGQEVILRCVPISNHLYFYWYRQILGQKVEFLVSFYNNEISEKSEIFDDQFSVERPDGSNFTLKIRSTKLEDSAMYFCASGGEETQYFGPGTRLLVL.